What follows are 16 T cell receptor beta chains derived from one specimen sequenced in a study of T-cell reconstitution after alpha-beta-depleted transplantation in children (dated by TCRdb to 2016 to 2018). Library construction relied on PCR. TCRdb lists the instrument as Illumina HiSeq 2500. Molecular barcoding was employed in the preparation of TCR libraries, with unique molecular identifiers being used to normalize TCRbeta repertoire quantification. TCRdb reran the public reads through fastp at Q25 and MiXCR, keeping productive beta chains. Identical CDR3 proteins give one entry, which carries the most common genes and DNA. The sample table lists fewer than 750,000 distinct CDR3 sequences, under 30% of them with a count of one. The ten largest account for about 14% of the sample. Taken with the paper, the label for treatment or condition translates to: allogeneic hematopoietic cell transplantation with graft depleted of TCRalphabeta T cells and CD19 B cells.

The specimen was PBMCs, mostly from graft donor cells, collected 360 days after TCRalphabeta/CD19-depleted stem cell transplant. These receptors came from a boy less than two years old who had a stem cell transplant for acute myeloid leukemia, so the T cells may come from the graft donor.

V and J are TRBV28 and TRBJ2-1; maybe TRBD2 (5 bases). V was clipped by 1 base and J by 9 bases, with 7 bases between them. This CDR3 region has 12 residues. CDR1 is MDHEN and CDR2 is SYDVKM in the germline V gene. CDR3 DNA sequence: TGTGCCAGCAGTTTATTGGGAGTTGAGCAGTTCTTC. It is translated as CASSLLGVEQFF.

J is TRBJ1-1 and V is TRBV12-3 or TRBV12-4, with unresolved D. V lost 6 bases and J lost 2, with 13 bases in between. The CDR3 runs 14 residues. The CDR3 DNA sequence: TGTGCCAGCAGCCCCGCTGCAGAAAACACTGAAGCTTTCTTT. This encodes CASSPAAENTEAFF.

J is TRBJ2-6 and V is TRBV6-5; 10 nucleotides align to TRBD1. J gave up 0 bases and V 5 bases, and 4 bases lay outside the gene matches. In germline, CDR1 is MNHEY, CDR2 SVGAGI. There are 17 residues in the CDR3. The CDR3 region has the DNA TGTGCCAGCAGTCCCGGGACAGGGGCCTCTGGGGCCAACGTCCTGACTTTC. Its protein is CASSPGTGASGANVLTF.

This clonotype came up many times. The chain links TRBV6-5 to TRBJ2-3, with a weak D call TRBD2 (5 bases). The CDR3 extends over 15 amino acids. CDR1 is MNHEY and CDR2 is SVGAGI in the germline V gene. The V end lost 0 bases, the J end lost 6 bases, and 13 bases lay between the germline ends. The CDR3 sequence: CASSYSRRVRDTQYF. CDR3 DNA sequence: TGTGCCAGCAGTTACTCGAGGCGGGTACGGGATACGCAGTATTTT.

This clonotype was observed a few times. This rearrangement joins TRBV7-2 to TRBJ2-7; 7 positions agree with TRBD1. The trim removed 2 bases at V and 3 bases at J, leaving 7 bases unmatched. The CDR3 covers 15 residues. Germline CDR1 and CDR2: SGHTA and FQGNSA. The CDR3: CASSLPRTGYYEQYF. As DNA, the CDR3 is TGTGCCAGCAGCTTACCGAGGACAGGATACTACGAGCAGTACTTC.

This clonotype was observed many times. The chain employs TRBV12-3 or TRBV12-4 and TRBJ2-3; 7 bases line up with TRBD2. The CDR3 totals 15 residues. V was clipped by 5 bases and J by 1 base; unmatched bases: 6. CDR3 sequence reads: CASSPPAGGTDTQYF. DNA of the CDR3: TGTGCCAGCAGTCCCCCCGCGGGGGGCACAGATACGCAGTATTTT.

This clonotype was observed many times. The chain has TRBV5-1 and TRBJ2-7, with D perhaps matching TRBD1 or TRBD2 (5 bases each). Germline V CDR1 and CDR2: SGHRS, YFSETQ. The V and J ends lost 5 bases and 4 bases respectively, with 19 bases between them. The CDR3 contains 15 residues. The DNA for the CDR3 is TGCGCCAGCAGACGGGTCCCCGAAGGGGAGTACGAGCAGTACGTC. Its protein is CASRRVPEGEYEQYV.

This clonotype was seen a few times. The V and J genes are TRBV6-5 and TRBJ2-7, with D uncertain. The V end was cut by 2 bases, the J end by 5 bases, with 4 bases between. The CDR3 spans 11 residues. Germline V CDR1 and CDR2: MNHEY, SVGAGI. CDR3 sequence: CASSYEDEQYF. CDR3 nucleotides: TGTGCCAGCAGTTACGAAGACGAGCAGTACTTC.

At least ten counts were recorded for this clonotype. The chain uses TRBV12-3 or TRBV12-4 and TRBJ2-1; a possible D gene is TRBD2 (6 bases). With 4 bases removed from V and 8 bases from J, the gap between germline ends came to 6 bases. CDR3 length: 11 amino acids. The CDR3, as DNA: TGTGCCAGCAGTTGGAGGGATGAGCAGTTCTTC. Translation gives CASSWRDEQFF.

This clonotype was observed at least ten times. V is TRBV25-1 and J is TRBJ2-5; TRBD1 agrees at 10 bases. Unmatched junction bases numbered 14, after V lost 5 bases and J lost 5 bases. CDR1 MGHDK and CDR2 SYGVNS come from the germline V gene. This CDR3 comprises 17 residues. CDR3 sequence reads: CASSPRGGDRGWETQYF. CDR3 coding DNA: TGTGCCAGCAGTCCCCGGGGGGGGGACAGGGGTTGGGAGACCCAGTACTTC.

The gene calls are TRBV27 and TRBJ1-1; TRBD1 is a possible D gene (6 bases). V was shortened by 4 bases and J by 1 base, with 16 bases between the two germline ends. Germline CDR1 and CDR2: MNHEY and SMNVEV (reference sequence). The CDR3 length is 16 residues. The CDR3 coding sequence is TGTGCCAGCAGTTCTTTACTGCGGGGGGCGAACACTGAAGCTTTCTTT. Amino acids: CASSSLLRGANTEAFF.

This clonotype was seen repeatedly, ten times or more. This chain joins TRBV9 and TRBJ1-6, with D possibly matching TRBD1 (5 bases). CDR3 length equals 14 residues. Germline V CDR1 and CDR2: SGDLS, YYNGEE. The V and J ends lost 5 bases and 7 bases respectively, with 13 bases between them. DNA for the CDR3: TGTGCCAGCAGTTTGGACACCTTCAATTCACCCCTCCACTTT. Protein: CASSLDTFNSPLHF.

This clonotype was counted at least ten times. The V and J genes are TRBV29-1 and TRBJ2-7; TRBD1 might be the D (5 bases). The germline gives CDR1 SQVTM, CDR2 ANQGSEA. There are 11 residues in the CDR3. Trimming stripped 5 bases from V and 7 bases from J, with 12 bases between. This chain's CDR3 is CSVRWGEEQYF. The CDR3 region has the DNA TGCAGCGTTCGATGGGGCGAAGAGCAGTACTTC.

This clonotype appeared a few times. The chain joins TRBV24-1 to TRBJ2-3; 10 positions agree with TRBD2. Germline V gives CDR1 KGHDR, CDR2 SFDVKD. Trimming cost V 4 bases and J 2 bases; bases outside gene matches: 5. The CDR3 contains 16 residues. CDR3 DNA: TGTGCCACCAGTGACCTTACTAGCGGGGACACAGATACGCAGTATTTT. It specifies CATSDLTSGDTDTQYF.

This clonotype showed up just a few times. The rearrangement links TRBV12-3 or TRBV12-4 to TRBJ1-3, with 7 bases lining up with TRBD1. The J segment lost 0 bases and the V segment lost 10 bases, leaving 12 bases of the junction unmatched. CDR3 length equals 16 residues. DNA for the CDR3: TGTGCCACCTCAGCCCGGGACAGTTCCTCTGGAAACACCATATATTTT. This sequence encodes CATSARDSSSGNTIYF.

The chain recombines TRBV6-5 with TRBJ1-5; D may be TRBD1 (6 bases). V lost 2 bases and J 0 bases, leaving 8 bases between the germline ends. CDR3 length: 15 amino acids. Germline V CDR1 and CDR2: MNHEY, SVGAGI. The CDR3 sequence is CASSYRGDSNQPQHF. The DNA of the CDR3 is TGTGCCAGCAGTTACAGGGGGGATAGCAATCAGCCCCAGCATTTT.